This T cell receptor (beta chain) emerged from a study of shared clonotypes between healthy human individuals (dated by TCRdb to about 2020). Background on the whole study: The cohort included three men and a couple of women between 18 and 49 years of age. For each donor, CD4 naive and CD4 memory were each run on three plates, CD8 naive on two plates, and CD8 memory on one plate. To estimate repertoire size and how much clonotype sharing occurs between individuals, the study deeply sequenced the blood TCR repertoires of about 5 healthy adults. Different laboratories and diverse techniques were used to prepare libraries and sequence TCR repertoires, to increase sequencing depth and limit assay-specific biases. Leukapheresis yielded between about 0.85 and 10 billion PBMCs per donor.

The paper as a whole reports these results and caveats: When a handful of donors were compared, the shared fraction of clonotypes was about 5.4% for naive CD4, less than 4% for naive CD8, roughly 2.3% for memory CD4, and less than 0.45% for memory CD8. Incomplete sequencing was indicated by rarefaction of sorted-subset datasets, despite the large sequencing depth. The genetic and exposure-history diversity represented was limited by the small number of donors. Only blood was sampled, and tissue TCR repertoires likely differ from those in blood. Naive subsets generally had larger estimated clonotype richness than memory subsets did. Higher generation probabilities were observed for clonotypes shared by all four sorted-subset donors than for non-shared clonotypes. Based on pairwise subsampling, the degree of clonotype sharing among donors was expected to be affected by sequencing depth.

Using the deep immunoSEQ assay, TCR CDR3 regions were amplified from genomic DNA by multiplex PCR. Genomic DNA extracted from each cell subset was distributed evenly over all wells of several immunoSEQ 96-well plates, and each plate served as one replicate. Each replicate PCR for sorted subsets received 200 ng genomic DNA, equal to roughly 30,000 T cell genomes. The purified libraries were quantified using a Qubit 3.0 fluorometer, sized with a Bioanalyzer 2100, and then quantified again using the KAPA Library Quantification kit. Every immunoSEQ 96-well plate was sequenced on a separate single-read 150-cycle Illumina NextSeq 550 flow cell. On the study's bioinformatics: Because the immunoSEQ output included only junctional sequences and no quality scores, the filtering could not be the same as the filtering used for full-length reads. To assign V/J genes and CDR3, sequences were annotated against IMGT germline references using PyIR, a Python wrapper for IgBLAST v1.9. Reads with weak V/J assignments (E-value above 1e-6), missing CDR3, stop codons, out-of-frame junctions, or ambiguous translated residues were removed. V3J clonotypes were defined by identical inferred V gene, J gene, and CDR3 amino acid sequence. The percentage overlap between two repertoires was calculated by dividing the number of shared unique clonotypes by the size of the smaller repertoire. Repertoire richness was assessed with RTK rarefaction, the Chao1 estimator, and Recon v2.1 estimates of unobserved clonotypes. OLGA was used to compute generation probabilities for all TCRbeta clonotypes that the gDNA method yielded from a few donors. As stored in TCRdb, this immuneACCESS dataset retains in-frame rearrangements with V and J assigned. A fraction of the clones does not appear; measured against another copy, unresolved V genes explain less than half of the discrepancy, and the remainder lacks a known reason. Clone size and V and J calls were adopted from that table, with D and trimming inferred from the DNA. For this sample there are some 2.4 million clones; approximately 93% appear just once. The top ten clonotypes cover 0.36% of the sample.

A word on this clone: It lacks a known antigen. The record has no base qualities; no much larger clone is one base away.

The donors were healthy, HIV-negative adults with no recently reported acute infections or vaccinations. Every donor was a Caucasian adult residing in Nashville, Tennessee, USA. Magnetic negative selection was used to enrich CD4+ T cells, after which naive cells were positively selected on CD45RA and the negative fraction became the memory subset. After blood collection by leukapheresis, PBMCs were isolated using Ficoll-Histopaque density gradient centrifugation and then cryopreserved in the vapor phase of liquid nitrogen. Analytical flow cytometry was used to check the purity and quantity of every magnetically sorted T cell population. Genomic DNA was isolated from each sorted fraction and quantified by UV absorbance on a Nanodrop 2000c. Sequences LGHNA (CDR1) and YNFKEQ (CDR2) are obtained from the germline V gene. The CDR3 goes from the cysteine to the phenylalanine over 18 residues. The sequence is cut down to CDR3 DNA, 54 bases in frame from base 1. Unmatched junction bases come to 7, with V trimmed by 0 bases and J by 3 bases.

The material sequenced was naive CD4+ T cells from PBMCs. The cell subset or site tag for this specimen amounts to: CD45RA+ positively selected. The clonotype comes from a young man in good health. Some clones in this sample may be carry-over from other donors' samples. The sequence joins TRBV4-2 to TRBJ2-6; a stretch of 8 junction bases matches TRBD1. The DNA sequence is given as TGTGCCAGCAGCCAAGAAGCGGGCAGGGGGCTTGGGGCCAACGTCCTGACTTTC. This gives the protein CASSQEAGRGLGANVLTF.